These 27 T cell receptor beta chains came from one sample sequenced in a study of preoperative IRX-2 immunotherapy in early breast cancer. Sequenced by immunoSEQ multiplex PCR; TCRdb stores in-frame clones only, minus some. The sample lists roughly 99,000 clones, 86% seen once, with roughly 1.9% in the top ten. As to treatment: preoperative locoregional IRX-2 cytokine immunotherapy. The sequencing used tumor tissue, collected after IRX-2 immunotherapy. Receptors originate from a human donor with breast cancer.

In DNA, the CDR3 is TGTGCCAGCACCACGGGGGGAGACCGTGGCACCATATATTTT. This gives the protein CASTTGGDRGTIYF. The V call is TRBV6-8, the J call TRBJ1-3, with a possible D match to TRBD1 (5 bases). This CDR3 is built from 14 residues. The ends were cut back, 7 bases at V and 9 bases at J, with 19 bases in the middle. Germline V gives CDR1 MNHGY, CDR2 SAAAGT.

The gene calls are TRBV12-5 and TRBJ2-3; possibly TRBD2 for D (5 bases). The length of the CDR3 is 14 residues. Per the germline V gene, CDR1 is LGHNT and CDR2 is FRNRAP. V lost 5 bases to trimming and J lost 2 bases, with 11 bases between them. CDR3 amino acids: CASGDGVATDTQYF. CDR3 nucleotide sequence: TGTGCTAGTGGTGACGGGGTTGCCACAGATACGCAGTATTTT.

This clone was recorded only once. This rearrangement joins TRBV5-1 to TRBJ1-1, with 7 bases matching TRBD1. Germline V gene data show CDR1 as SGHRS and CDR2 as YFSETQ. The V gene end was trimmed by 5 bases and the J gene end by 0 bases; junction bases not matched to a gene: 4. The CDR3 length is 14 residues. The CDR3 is CASRGDSLNTEAFF. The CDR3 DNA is TGCGCCAGCAGAGGGGACAGCCTGAACACTGAAGCTTTCTTT.

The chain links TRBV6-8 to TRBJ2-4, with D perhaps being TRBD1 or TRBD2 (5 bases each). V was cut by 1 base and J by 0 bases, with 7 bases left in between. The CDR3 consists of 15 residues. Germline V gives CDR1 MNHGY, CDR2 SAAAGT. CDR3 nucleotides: TGTGCCAGCAGTTACTTGGGGACAGCCAAAAACATTCAGTACTTC. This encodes CASSYLGTAKNIQYF.

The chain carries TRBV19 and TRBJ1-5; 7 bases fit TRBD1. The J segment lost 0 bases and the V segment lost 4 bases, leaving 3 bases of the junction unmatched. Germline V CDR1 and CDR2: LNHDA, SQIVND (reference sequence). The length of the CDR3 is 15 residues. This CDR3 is CASSRRTGSNQPQHF. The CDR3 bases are TGTGCCAGTAGTAGACGGACAGGTAGCAATCAGCCCCAGCATTTT.

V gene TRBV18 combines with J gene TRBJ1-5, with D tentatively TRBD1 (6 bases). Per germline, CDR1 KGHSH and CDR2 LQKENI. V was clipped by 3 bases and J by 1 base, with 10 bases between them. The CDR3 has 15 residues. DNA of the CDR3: TGTGCCAGCTCACCCGGACAGTTCAGCAATCAGCCCCAGCATTTT. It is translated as CASSPGQFSNQPQHF.

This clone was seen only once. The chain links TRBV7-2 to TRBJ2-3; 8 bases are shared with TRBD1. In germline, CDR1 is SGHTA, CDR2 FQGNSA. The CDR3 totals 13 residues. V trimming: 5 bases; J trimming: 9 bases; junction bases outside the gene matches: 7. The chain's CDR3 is CASSPPGTGTQYF. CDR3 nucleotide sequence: TGTGCCAGCAGCCCCCCAGGGACAGGAACGCAGTATTTT. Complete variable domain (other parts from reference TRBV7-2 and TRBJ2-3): GAGVSQSPSNKVTEKGKDVELRCDPISGHTALYWYRQSLGQGLEFLIYFQGNSAPDKSGLPSDRFSAERTGGSVSTLTIQRTQQEDSAVYLCASSPPGTGTQYFGPGTRLTVL.

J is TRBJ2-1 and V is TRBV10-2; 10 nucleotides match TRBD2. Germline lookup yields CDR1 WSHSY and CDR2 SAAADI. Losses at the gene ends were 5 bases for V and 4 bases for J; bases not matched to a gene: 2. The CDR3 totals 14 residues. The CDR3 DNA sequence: TGCGCCAGCAGTTTAGCGGGGGGATACAATGAGCAGTTCTTC. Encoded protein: CASSLAGGYNEQFF.

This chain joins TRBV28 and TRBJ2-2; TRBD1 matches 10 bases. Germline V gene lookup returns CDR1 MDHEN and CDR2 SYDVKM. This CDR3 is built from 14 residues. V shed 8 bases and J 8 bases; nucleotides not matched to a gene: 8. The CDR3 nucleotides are TGTGCCAGCCTGCGGGACAGGGGAATAGGGGAGCTGTTTTTT. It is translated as CASLRDRGIGELFF.

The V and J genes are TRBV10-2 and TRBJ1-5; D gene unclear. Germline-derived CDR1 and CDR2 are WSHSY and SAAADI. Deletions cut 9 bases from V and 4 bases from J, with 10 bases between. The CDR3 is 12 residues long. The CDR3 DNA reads TGCGCCAGTGGGATTGGTAATCAGCCCCAGCATTTT. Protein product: CASGIGNQPQHF.

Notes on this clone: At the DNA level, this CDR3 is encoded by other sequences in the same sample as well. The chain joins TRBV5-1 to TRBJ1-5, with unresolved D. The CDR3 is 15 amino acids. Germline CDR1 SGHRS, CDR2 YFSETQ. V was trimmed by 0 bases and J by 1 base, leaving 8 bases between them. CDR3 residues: CASSLEGASNQPQHF. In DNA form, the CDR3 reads TGCGCCAGCAGCTTGGAAGGCGCAAGCAATCAGCCCCAGCATTTT. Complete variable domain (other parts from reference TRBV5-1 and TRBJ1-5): KAGVTQTPRYLIKTRGQQVTLSCSPISGHRSVSWYQQTPGQGLQFLFEYFSETQRNKGNFPGRFSGRQFSNSRSEMNVSTLELGDSALYLCASSLEGASNQPQHFGDGTRLSIL.

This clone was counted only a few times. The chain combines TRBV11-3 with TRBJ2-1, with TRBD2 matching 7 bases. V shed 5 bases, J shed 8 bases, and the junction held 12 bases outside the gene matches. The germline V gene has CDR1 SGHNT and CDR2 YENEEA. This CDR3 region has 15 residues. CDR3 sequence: CASSPGRGGSHEQFF. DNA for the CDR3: TGTGCCAGCAGCCCCGGCCGTGGCGGGAGCCATGAGCAGTTCTTC. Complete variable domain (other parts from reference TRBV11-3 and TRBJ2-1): EAGVVQSPRYKIIEKKQPVAFWCNPISGHNTLYWYLQNLGQGPELLIRYENEEAVDDSQLPKDRFSAERLKGVDSTLKIQPAELGDSAVYLCASSPGRGGSHEQFFGPGTRLTVL.

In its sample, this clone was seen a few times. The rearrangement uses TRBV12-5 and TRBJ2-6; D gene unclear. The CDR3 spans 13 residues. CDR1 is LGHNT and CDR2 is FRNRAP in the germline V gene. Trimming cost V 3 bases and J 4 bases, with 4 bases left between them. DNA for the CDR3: TGTGCTAGTGGTTTTTCCGGGGCCAACGTCCTGACTTTC. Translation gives CASGFSGANVLTF.

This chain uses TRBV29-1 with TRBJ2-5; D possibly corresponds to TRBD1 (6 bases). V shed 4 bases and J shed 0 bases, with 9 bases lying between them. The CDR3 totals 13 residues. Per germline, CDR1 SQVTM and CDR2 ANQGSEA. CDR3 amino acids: CSVGTAYQETQYF. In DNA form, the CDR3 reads TGCAGCGTTGGGACAGCCTACCAAGAGACCCAGTACTTC.

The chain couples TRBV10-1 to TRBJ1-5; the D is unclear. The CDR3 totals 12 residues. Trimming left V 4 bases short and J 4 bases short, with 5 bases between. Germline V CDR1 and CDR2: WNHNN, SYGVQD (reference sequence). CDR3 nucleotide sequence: TGCGCCAGCAGTGTGGATAATCAGCCCCAGCATTTT. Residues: CASSVDNQPQHF.

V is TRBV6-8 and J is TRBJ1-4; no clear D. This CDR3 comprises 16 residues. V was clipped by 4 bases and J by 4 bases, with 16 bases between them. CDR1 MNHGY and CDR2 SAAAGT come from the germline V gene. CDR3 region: CASSSLSGSYNEKLFF. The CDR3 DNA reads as TGTGCCAGCAGTTCCTTGTCGGGGTCTTATAATGAAAAACTGTTTTTT.

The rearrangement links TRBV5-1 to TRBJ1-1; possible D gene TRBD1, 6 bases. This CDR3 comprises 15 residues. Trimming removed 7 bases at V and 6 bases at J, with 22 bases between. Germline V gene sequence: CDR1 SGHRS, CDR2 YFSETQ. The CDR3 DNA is TGCGCCAGCTCCATTTACGGAGACAGGACCTCTGAAGCTTTCTTT. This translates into CASSIYGDRTSEAFF. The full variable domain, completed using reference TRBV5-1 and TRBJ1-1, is KAGVTQTPRYLIKTRGQQVTLSCSPISGHRSVSWYQQTPGQGLQFLFEYFSETQRNKGNFPGRFSGRQFSNSRSEMNVSTLELGDSALYLCASSIYGDRTSEAFFGQGTRLTVV.

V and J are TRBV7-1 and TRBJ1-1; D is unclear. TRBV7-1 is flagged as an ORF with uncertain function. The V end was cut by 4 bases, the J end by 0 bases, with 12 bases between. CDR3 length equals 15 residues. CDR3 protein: CASSLGPTMNTEAFF. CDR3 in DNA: TGTGCCAGCAGCTTAGGTCCAACGATGAACACTGAAGCTTTCTTT.

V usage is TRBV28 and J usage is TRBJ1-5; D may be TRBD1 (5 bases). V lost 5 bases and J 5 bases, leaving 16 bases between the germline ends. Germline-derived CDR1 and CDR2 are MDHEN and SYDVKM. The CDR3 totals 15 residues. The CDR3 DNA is TGTGCCAGCAGTCCCCCTGGGGGATTCCATCAGCCCCAGCATTTT. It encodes CASSPPGGFHQPQHF.

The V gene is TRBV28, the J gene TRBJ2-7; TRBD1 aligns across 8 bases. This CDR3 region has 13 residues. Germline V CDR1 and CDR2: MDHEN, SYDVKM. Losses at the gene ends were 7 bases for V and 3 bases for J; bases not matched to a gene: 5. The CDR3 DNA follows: TGTGCCAGCATTACAGGGGGTGTCTACGAGCAGTACTTC. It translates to CASITGGVYEQYF.

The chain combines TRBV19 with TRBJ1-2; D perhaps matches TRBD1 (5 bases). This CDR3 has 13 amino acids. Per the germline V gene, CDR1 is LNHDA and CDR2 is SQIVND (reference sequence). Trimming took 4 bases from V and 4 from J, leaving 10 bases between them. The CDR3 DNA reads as TGTGCCAGTAGTACTCGAAGGGGCTATGGCTACACCTTC. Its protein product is CASSTRRGYGYTF.

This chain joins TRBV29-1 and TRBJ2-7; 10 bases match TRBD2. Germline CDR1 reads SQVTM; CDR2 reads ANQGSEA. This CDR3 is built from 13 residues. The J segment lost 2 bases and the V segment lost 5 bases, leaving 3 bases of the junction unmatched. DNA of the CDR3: TGCAGCGTTAGACTAGCGGGCGCCTACGAGCAGTACTTC. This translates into CSVRLAGAYEQYF.

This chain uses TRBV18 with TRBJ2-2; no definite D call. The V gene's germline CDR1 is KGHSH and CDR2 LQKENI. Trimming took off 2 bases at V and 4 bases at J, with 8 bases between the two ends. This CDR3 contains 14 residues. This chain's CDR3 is CASSPIRVTGELFF. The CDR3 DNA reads TGTGCCAGCTCACCAATAAGGGTCACCGGGGAGCTGTTTTTT.

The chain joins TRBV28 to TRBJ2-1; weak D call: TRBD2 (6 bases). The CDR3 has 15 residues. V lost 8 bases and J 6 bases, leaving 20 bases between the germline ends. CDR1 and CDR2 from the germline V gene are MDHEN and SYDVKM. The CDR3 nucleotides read TGTGCCAGCGACATACGACGGGGGATGCTCAATGAGCAGTTCTTC. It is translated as CASDIRRGMLNEQFF.

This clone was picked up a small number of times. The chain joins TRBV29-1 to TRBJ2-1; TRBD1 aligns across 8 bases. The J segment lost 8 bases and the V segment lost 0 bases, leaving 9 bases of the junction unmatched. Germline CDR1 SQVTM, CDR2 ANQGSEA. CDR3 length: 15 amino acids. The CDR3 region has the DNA TGCAGCGTTGAAGAAACAGGGGGTGATTTTTATGAGCAGTTCTTC. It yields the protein CSVEETGGDFYEQFF.

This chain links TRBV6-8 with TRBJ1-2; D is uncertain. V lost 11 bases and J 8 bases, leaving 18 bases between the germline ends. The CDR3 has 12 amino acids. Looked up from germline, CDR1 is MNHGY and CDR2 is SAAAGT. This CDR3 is CAARETPQGYTF. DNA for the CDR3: TGTGCCGCAAGGGAGACCCCCCAAGGCTACACCTTC.

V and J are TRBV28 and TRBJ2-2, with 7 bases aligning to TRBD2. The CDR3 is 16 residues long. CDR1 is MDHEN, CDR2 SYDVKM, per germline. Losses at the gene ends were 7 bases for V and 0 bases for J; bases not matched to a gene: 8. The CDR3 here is CASTRGGGANTGELFF. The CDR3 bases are TGTGCCAGCACCCGGGGCGGGGGTGCGAACACCGGGGAGCTGTTTTTT. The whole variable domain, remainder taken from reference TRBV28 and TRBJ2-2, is DVKVTQSSRYLVKRTGEKVFLECVQDMDHENMFWYRQDPGLGLRLIYFSYDVKMKEKGDIPEGYSVSREKKERFSLILESASTNQTSMYLCASTRGGGANTGELFFGEGSRLTVL.